This entry concerns a single TCR beta chain. These data belong to a study of blood T cell repertoires in COVID-19. Whole-study context: PBMCs, B-cell-depleted T cells, or T cells provided the cDNA or gDNA that made up the material.

The V end lost 4 bases, the J end lost 4 bases, and 12 bases lay between the germline ends. Germline V CDR1 and CDR2: SGHRS, YFSETQ. This CDR3 comprises 14 residues. In the original analysis: Quantification of nucleated cells was approximated via reference gene primer amplification. Generated by immunoSEQ multiplex PCR, the TCRdb table keeps only in-frame clones and is missing some. The V and J calls and clone size were taken over from that table, and D and trimming were inferred from the DNA. The table shows some 270,000 clones, with roughly 86% occurring only once. Specimen: peripheral blood. This chain links TRBV5-1 with TRBJ2-1; D is uncertain. The TCR originated in a man aged 35 to 55 with active or convalescent COVID-19. CDR3 in amino acids: CASSMVGSYNEQFF. CDR3 DNA sequence: TGCGCCAGCAGCATGGTCGGGTCGTACAATGAGCAGTTCTTC.